This entry lists 6 T cell receptor beta chains sequenced from one sample in a study of T-cell memory formation after mild COVID-19. TCRdb used MiXCR to reprocess the 5' RACE reads, holding one entry per CDR3 protein. The repertoire holds roughly 150,000 distinct CDR3 sequences, with 25% as singletons. Sequenced material: PBMCs or a T cell subset sorted from them (not recorded which). The receptor set was obtained from an adult woman who had mild COVID-19 (a few samples of this study predate the infection). Cell type and time point are not known.

The gene calls are TRBV20-1 and TRBJ2-1, with 7 positions matching TRBD1. Germline loops: CDR1 DFQATT, CDR2 SNEGSKA (reference sequence). V lost 5 bases and J lost 4; bases outside the gene matches: 2. This CDR3 region has 12 residues. This chain's CDR3 is CSAVTGYNEQFF. For the CDR3, the DNA is TGCAGTGCTGTGACAGGGTACAATGAGCAGTTCTTC.

This clonotype was counted between two and nine times. This rearrangement joins TRBV7-9 to TRBJ2-2; either TRBD1 or TRBD2 may fit D (6 bases each). The CDR3 has 17 amino acids. Germline loops: CDR1 SEHNR, CDR2 FQNEAQ (reference sequence). Trimming pared 7 bases from V and 1 base from J, leaving 19 bases between. CDR3 amino acids: CASTTRLGGENTGELFF. The CDR3 DNA follows: TGTGCCAGCACCACTCGGCTCGGGGGCGAGAACACCGGGGAGCTGTTTTTT.

The rearrangement uses TRBV4-1 and TRBJ2-5; the match to TRBD1 covers 8 bases. CDR3 length equals 14 residues. The V and J ends lost 4 bases and 3 bases, in that order; junction bases with no gene match: 4. Germline V gene data show CDR1 as MGHRA and CDR2 as YSYEKL. The chain's CDR3 is CASSPLGQEETQYF. Here the CDR3 DNA reads TGCGCCAGCAGCCCACTGGGACAGGAAGAGACCCAGTACTTC.

The rearrangement uses TRBV6-2 or TRBV6-3 and TRBJ1-5; D gene uncertain. The V gene lost 0 bases and the J gene lost 9 bases, with 15 bases spanning the gap. The CDR3 sequence is 15 residues long. Germline values: CDR1 MNHEY, CDR2 SVGEGT. CDR3 in DNA: TGTGCCAGCAGTTACTCAGGAGCGGTCCCCACGCCCCAGCATTTT. This codes for CASSYSGAVPTPQHF.

CDR3 region: CASSPPNSDIYNEQFF. CDR3 nucleotides: TGTGCCAGCAGCCCACCGAACTCGGACATATACAATGAGCAGTTCTTC. The gene calls are TRBV7-9 and TRBJ2-1, with D possibly matching TRBD1 (5 bases). V lost 5 bases to trimming and J lost 4 bases, with 18 bases between them. Looked up from germline, CDR1 is SEHNR and CDR2 is FQNEAQ (reference sequence). The CDR3 spans 16 residues.

The rearrangement joins TRBV20-1 to TRBJ1-2; D not certain. The CDR3 extends over 11 amino acids. Trimming cost V 0 bases and J 12 bases, with 11 bases left between them. CDR1 and CDR2 from the germline V gene are DFQATT and SNEGSKA (reference sequence). Written as DNA, the CDR3 is TGCAGTGCTAGAGATTTCGAGGGTGACACCTTC. As protein: CSARDFEGDTF.